This note documents a single T cell receptor beta chain sequence. Trimming removed 5 bases from V and 9 bases from J; junction bases left unmatched: 7. CDR1 and CDR2 (germline): SGHTA, FQGNSA. The CDR3 runs 14 residues. Patients with autoimmune history or systemic immunosuppression were excluded. The data are from a study of OX40 agonist ivuxolimab in advanced cancers. At the level of the study: Participants averaged about 60 years of age (range about 23 to 79) and were around 80% male.

Using immunoSEQ multiplex PCR, the repertoire was profiled, and TCRdb retains in-frame clones only, with some absent. The table shows about 62,000 clones, with 79% occurring only once. The receptor was derived from an adult with an advanced solid tumor such as melanoma, head and neck, liver or kidney cancer. The source was CD4+ or CD8+ T cells sorted from blood, collected in a trial of the OX40 agonist ivuxolimab. This chain links TRBV7-2 with TRBJ2-7; 13 bases line up with TRBD2. CDR3 sequence: CASSPWTSGGGQYF. The CDR3 DNA reads TGTGCCAGCAGCCCCTGGACTAGCGGGGGAGGGCAGTACTTC.